This TCR beta chain was documented in a study of response to subunit inactivated influenza vaccine. The study's findings and limits: Each seasonal influenza vaccination, the authors suggested, recruits few new T cells.

The CDR3 is 14 amino acids. CDR1 and CDR2 from the germline V gene are SGHTA and FQGNSA. The ends were cut back, 3 bases at V and 9 bases at J, with 15 bases in the middle. This clonotype was found a few times. What it recognizes is unknown. From the RT-PCR reads, TCRdb called clonotypes with MiXCR, one entry per CDR3 protein. The sample has hundreds of thousands of distinct CDR3 sequences; less than 15% are singletons. The sequence came from a man between 50 and 59 years old who received an inactivated influenza vaccine. Specimen: PBMCs from blood, collected approximately 15 days before vaccination. V is TRBV7-2 and J is TRBJ2-1, with a possible D match to TRBD1 (5 bases). CDR3: CASSFRQFEGEQFF. The CDR3 DNA reads TGTGCCAGCAGCTTTCGACAGTTCGAAGGTGAGCAGTTCTTC.